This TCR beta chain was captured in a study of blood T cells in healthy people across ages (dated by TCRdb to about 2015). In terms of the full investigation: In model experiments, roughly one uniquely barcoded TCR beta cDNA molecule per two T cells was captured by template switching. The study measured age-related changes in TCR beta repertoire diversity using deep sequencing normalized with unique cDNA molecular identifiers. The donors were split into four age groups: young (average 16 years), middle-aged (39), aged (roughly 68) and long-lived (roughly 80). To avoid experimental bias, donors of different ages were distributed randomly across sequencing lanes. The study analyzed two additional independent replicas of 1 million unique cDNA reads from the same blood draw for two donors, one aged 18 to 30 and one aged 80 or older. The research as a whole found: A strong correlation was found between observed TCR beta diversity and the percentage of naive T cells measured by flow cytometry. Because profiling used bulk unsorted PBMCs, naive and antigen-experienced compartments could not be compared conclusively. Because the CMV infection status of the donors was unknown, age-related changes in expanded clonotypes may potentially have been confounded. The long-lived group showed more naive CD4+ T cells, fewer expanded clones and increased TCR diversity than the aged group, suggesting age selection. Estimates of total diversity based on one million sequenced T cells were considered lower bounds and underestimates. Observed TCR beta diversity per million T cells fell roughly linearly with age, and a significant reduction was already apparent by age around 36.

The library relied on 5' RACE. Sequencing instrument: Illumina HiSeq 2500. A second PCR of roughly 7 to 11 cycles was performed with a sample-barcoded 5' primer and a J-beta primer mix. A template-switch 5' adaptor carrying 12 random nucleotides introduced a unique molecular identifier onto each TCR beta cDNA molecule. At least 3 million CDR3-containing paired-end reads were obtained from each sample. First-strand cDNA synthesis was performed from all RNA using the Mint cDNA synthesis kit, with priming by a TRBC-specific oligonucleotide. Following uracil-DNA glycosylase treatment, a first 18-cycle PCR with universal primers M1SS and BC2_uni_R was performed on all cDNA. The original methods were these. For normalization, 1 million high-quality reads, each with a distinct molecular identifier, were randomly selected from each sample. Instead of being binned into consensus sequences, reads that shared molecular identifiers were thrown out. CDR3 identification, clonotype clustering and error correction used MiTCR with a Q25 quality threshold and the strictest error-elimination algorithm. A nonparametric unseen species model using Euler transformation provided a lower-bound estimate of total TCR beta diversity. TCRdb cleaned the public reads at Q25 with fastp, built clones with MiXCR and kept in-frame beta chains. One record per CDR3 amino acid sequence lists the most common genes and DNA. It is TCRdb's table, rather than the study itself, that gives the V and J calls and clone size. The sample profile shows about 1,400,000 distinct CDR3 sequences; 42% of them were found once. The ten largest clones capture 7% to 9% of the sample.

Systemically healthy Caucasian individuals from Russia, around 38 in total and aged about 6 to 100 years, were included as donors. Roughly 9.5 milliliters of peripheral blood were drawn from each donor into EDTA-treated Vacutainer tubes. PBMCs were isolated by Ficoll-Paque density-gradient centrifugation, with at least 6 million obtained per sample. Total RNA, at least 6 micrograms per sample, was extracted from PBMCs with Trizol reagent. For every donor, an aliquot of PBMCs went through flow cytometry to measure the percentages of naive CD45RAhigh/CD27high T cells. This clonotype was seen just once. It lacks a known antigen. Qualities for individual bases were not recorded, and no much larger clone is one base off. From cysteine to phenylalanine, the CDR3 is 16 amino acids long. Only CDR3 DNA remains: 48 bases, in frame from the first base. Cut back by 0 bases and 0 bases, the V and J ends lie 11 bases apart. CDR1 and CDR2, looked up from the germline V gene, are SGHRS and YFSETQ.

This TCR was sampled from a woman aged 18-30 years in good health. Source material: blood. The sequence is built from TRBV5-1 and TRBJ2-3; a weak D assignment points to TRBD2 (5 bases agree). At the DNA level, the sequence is TGCGCCAGCAGCTTGGCCATGGGCGGGAGCACAGATACGCAGTATTTT. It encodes CASSLAMGGSTDTQYF.